The 5 T cell receptor beta chains in this list originate from one sample, sequenced in a study of T cell responses to AZD1222 COVID-19 vaccine. Assay: immunoSEQ multiplex PCR; the TCRdb copy retains only in-frame clones and omits some. Of fewer than 100,000 clones in the sample, approximately 88% were seen once. Material: peripheral blood, obtained 28 days after the second AZD1222 dose. Source of these receptors: an adult who received the AZD1222 COVID-19 vaccine.

The chain recombines TRBV7-2 with TRBJ2-7, with D perhaps being TRBD1 or TRBD2 (5 bases each). The CDR3 length is 14 residues. The germline V and J ends were trimmed by 5 bases and 3 bases, with 14 bases remaining between them. Germline assignment: CDR1 SGHTA and CDR2 FQGNSA. CDR3 bases: TGTGCCAGCAGCCCCTCGGGACCAAACTACGAGCAGTACTTC. Its protein product is CASSPSGPNYEQYF. Using reference TRBV7-2 and TRBJ2-7 for the parts outside the CDR3, the full variable domain is GAGVSQSPSNKVTEKGKDVELRCDPISGHTALYWYRQSLGQGLEFLIYFQGNSAPDKSGLPSDRFSAERTGGSVSTLTIQRTQQEDSAVYLCASSPSGPNYEQYFGPGTRLTVT.

V usage is TRBV19 and J usage is TRBJ2-1, with a weak D call TRBD2 (6 bases). This CDR3 region has 15 residues. Looked up from germline, CDR1 is LNHDA and CDR2 is SQIVND (reference sequence). The ends were cut back, 6 bases at V and 2 bases at J, with 14 bases in the middle. The DNA of the CDR3 is TGTGCCAGTAGGCTGGACTATAGCGCCTACAATGAGCAGTTCTTC. This sequence encodes CASRLDYSAYNEQFF.

The J gene is TRBJ1-3, the V gene TRBV6-2 or TRBV6-3, with no clear D. The germline V gene has CDR1 MNHEY and CDR2 SVGEGT. This CDR3 region has 11 residues. Trimming pared 2 bases from V and 11 bases from J, leaving 7 bases between. CDR3 residues: CASSYLAAIYF. The CDR3 DNA follows: TGTGCCAGCAGTTACCTCGCGGCCATATATTTT.

The chain combines TRBV29-1 with TRBJ2-1, with D perhaps TRBD1 (7 bases). The CDR3 sequence is 15 residues long. Germline V gene sequence: CDR1 SQVTM, CDR2 ANQGSEA. The germline V and J ends were trimmed by 6 bases and 0 bases, with 15 bases remaining between them. The CDR3 loop is CSVGGQADSYNEQFF. Here the CDR3 DNA reads TGCAGCGTGGGAGGACAGGCCGACTCCTACAATGAGCAGTTCTTC.

The chain recombines TRBV6-6 with TRBJ1-1; tentatively, D is TRBD1 (6 bases). Germline V gene sequence: CDR1 MNHNY, CDR2 SVGAGI (reference sequence). The length of the CDR3 is 14 residues. The V gene lost 2 bases and the J gene lost 4 bases, with 11 bases spanning the gap. CDR3 in amino acids: CASSYNRATTEAFF. The CDR3, as DNA: TGTGCCAGCAGTTACAACAGGGCGACCACTGAAGCTTTCTTT.